The 5 T cell receptor beta chains below were found in one sample sequenced in a study of vaccination and CD4 T cells after COVID-19. The treatment here: 10-day PBMC culture with coronavirus spike peptide pools or control peptides (ViraFEST assay). Samples of CD4+ T cells were obtained from the unexposed donor before the COVID-19 pandemic (2011-2018). Oncomine TCR Beta short-read sequencing was applied to DNA from cultured CD4+ T cells. From the PCR reads, TCRdb called clonotypes with MiXCR, one entry per CDR3 protein. Among more than 7,500 distinct CDR3 sequences listed, 45% were seen once. Their target antigens are unknown. Material for sequencing was CD4+ T cells from blood, cultured in vitro. These receptors came from a human donor in good health.

This clonotype came up a few times. The chain joins TRBV20-1 to TRBJ1-1; the D is unclear. CDR3 length: 15 amino acids. Germline values: CDR1 DFQATT, CDR2 SNEGSKA (reference sequence). Trimming shortened V by 0 bases and J by 3 bases, and 14 bases separated the two germline ends. CDR3: CSARDSFSGYTEAFF. For the CDR3, the DNA is TGCAGTGCTAGAGATTCGTTTAGCGGCTACACTGAAGCTTTCTTT.

Regarding this clonotype: The junction differs from germline at one of its ends, possibly a read error. J is TRBJ1-5 and V is TRBV20-1; 7 bases match TRBD1. The length of the CDR3 is 15 residues. Germline CDR1 is DFQATT and CDR2 is SNEGSKA (reference sequence). The CDR3 DNA reads TGCAGTGGTAGAGAGGGGGCCGGTGCCAATCAGCCCCAGCATTTT. It yields the protein CSGREGAGANQPQHF.

The chain recombines TRBV6-2 or TRBV6-3 with TRBJ2-7; the match to TRBD1 covers 9 bases. Germline CDR1 MNHEY, CDR2 SVGEGT. The CDR3 extends over 15 amino acids. Trimming at V came to 6 bases and at J to 4 bases, leaving 10 bases not matched to a gene. The CDR3 nucleotides are TGTGCCAGCAGCAATATGGGACAGGGTGTGTACGAGCAGTACTTC. As protein: CASSNMGQGVYEQYF.

The chain couples TRBV5-1 to TRBJ1-2, with a possible D match to TRBD1 (6 bases). V was trimmed by 0 bases and J by 2 bases, leaving 11 bases between them. Germline V gene lookup returns CDR1 SGHRS and CDR2 YFSETQ. CDR3 length equals 15 residues. CDR3 sequence (DNA): TGCGCCAGCAGCTTGGCCGGACAGCAGAACTATGGCTACACCTTC. It specifies CASSLAGQQNYGYTF.

V gene TRBV6-2 or TRBV6-3 combines with J gene TRBJ2-7, with TRBD2 matching over 12 bases. After removal of 3 bases from V and 4 bases from J, the junction contained 4 bases not matched to a gene. CDR1 MNHEY and CDR2 SVGEGT come from the germline V gene. The CDR3 extends over 15 amino acids. CDR3 protein: CASSYLAGGQYEQYF. In nucleotides, the CDR3 is TGTGCCAGCAGTTATCTAGCGGGGGGGCAGTACGAGCAGTACTTC.